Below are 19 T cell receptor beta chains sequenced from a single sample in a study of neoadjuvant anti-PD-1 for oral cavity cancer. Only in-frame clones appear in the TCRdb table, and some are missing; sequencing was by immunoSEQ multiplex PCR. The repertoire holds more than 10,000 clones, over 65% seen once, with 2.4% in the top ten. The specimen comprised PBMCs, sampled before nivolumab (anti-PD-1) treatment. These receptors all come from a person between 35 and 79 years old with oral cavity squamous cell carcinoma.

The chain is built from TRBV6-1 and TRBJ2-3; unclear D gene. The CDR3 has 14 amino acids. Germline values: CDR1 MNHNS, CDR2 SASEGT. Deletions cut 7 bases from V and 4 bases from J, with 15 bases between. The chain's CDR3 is CASMPRPAADTQYF. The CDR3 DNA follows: TGTGCCAGCATGCCCCGCCCCGCCGCAGATACGCAGTATTTT.

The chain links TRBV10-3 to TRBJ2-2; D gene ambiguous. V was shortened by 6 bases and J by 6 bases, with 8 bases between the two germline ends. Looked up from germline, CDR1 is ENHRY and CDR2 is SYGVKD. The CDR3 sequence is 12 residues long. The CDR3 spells CAISLSAGELFF. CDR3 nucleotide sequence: TGTGCCATCAGCCTTTCGGCCGGGGAGCTGTTTTTT.

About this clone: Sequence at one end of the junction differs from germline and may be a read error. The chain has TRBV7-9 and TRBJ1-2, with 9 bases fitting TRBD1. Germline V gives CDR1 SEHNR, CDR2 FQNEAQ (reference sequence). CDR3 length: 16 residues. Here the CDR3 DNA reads TGTGCCAGCAGCTTAGCCACAGGGGGCTTTAACTATGGCTACATCTTC. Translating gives CASSLATGGFNYGYIF.

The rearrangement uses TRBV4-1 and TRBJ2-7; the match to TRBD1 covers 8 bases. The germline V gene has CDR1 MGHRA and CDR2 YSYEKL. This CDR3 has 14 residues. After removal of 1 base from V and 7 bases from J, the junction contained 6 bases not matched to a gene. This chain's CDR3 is CASSQVGQGIEQYF. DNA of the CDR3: TGCGCCAGCAGCCAAGTTGGACAGGGCATAGAGCAGTACTTC.

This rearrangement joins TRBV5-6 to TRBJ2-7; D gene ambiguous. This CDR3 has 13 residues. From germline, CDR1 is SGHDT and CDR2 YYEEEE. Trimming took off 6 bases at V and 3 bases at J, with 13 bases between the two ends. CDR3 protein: CASNLGPYYEQYF. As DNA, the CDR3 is TGTGCCAGCAACTTAGGACCTTACTACGAGCAGTACTTC.

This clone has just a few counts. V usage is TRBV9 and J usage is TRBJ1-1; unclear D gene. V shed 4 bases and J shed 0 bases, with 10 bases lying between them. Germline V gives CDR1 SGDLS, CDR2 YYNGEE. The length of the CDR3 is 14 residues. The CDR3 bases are TGTGCCAGCAGCAACGGACGTATGAACACTGAAGCTTTCTTT. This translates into CASSNGRMNTEAFF.

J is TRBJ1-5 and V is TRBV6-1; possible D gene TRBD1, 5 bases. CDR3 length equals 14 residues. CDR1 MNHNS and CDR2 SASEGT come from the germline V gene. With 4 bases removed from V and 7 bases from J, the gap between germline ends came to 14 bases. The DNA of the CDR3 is TGTGCCAGCAGTGTTCAGGGTTTCGGACAGCCCCAGCATTTT. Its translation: CASSVQGFGQPQHF.

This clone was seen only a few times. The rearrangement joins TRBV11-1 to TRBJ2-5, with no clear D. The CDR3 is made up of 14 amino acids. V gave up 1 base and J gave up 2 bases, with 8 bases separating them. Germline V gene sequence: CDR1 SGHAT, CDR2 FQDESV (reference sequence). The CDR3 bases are TGTGCCAGCAGCTTAGTCGAGAGACAAGAGACCCAGTACTTC. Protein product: CASSLVERQETQYF.

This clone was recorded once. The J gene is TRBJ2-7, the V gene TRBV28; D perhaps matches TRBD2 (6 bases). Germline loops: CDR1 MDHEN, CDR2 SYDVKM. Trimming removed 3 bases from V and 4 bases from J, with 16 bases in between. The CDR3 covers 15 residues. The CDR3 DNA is TGTGCCAGCAGTTTCGGACGGAGGGATTGGTACGAGCAGTACTTC. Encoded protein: CASSFGRRDWYEQYF. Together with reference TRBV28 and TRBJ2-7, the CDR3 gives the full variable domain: DVKVTQSSRYLVKRTGEKVFLECVQDMDHENMFWYRQDPGLGLRLIYFSYDVKMKEKGDIPEGYSVSREKKERFSLILESASTNQTSMYLCASSFGRRDWYEQYFGPGTRLTVT.

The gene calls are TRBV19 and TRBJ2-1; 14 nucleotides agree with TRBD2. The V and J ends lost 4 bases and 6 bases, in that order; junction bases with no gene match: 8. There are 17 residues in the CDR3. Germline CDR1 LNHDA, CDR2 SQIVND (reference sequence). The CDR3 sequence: CASSTSGLAGDVNEQFF. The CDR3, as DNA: TGTGCCAGTAGTACATCGGGACTAGCGGGAGACGTCAATGAGCAGTTCTTC.

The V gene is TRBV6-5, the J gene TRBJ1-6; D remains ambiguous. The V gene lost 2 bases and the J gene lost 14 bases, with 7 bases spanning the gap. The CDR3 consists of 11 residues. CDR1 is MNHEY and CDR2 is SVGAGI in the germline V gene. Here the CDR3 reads CASSYRDALHF. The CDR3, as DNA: TGTGCCAGCAGTTACCGTGATGCCCTCCACTTT.

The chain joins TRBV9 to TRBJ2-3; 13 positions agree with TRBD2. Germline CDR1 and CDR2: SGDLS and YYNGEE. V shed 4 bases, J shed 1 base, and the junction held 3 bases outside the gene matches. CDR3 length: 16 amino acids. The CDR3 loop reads CASSIGTSGGTDTQYF. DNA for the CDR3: TGTGCCAGCAGCATTGGGACTAGCGGGGGCACAGATACGCAGTATTTT.

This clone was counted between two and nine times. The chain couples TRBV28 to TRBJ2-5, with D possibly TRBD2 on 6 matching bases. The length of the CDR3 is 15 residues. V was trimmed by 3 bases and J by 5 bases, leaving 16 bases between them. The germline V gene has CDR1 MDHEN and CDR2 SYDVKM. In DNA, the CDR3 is TGTGCCAGCAGTTTCGTGGAGGGTTGGACGGAGACCCAGTACTTC. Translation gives CASSFVEGWTETQYF.

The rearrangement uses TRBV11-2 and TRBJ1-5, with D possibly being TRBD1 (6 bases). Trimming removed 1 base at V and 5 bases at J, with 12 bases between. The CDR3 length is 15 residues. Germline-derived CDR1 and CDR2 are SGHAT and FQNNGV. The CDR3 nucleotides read TGTGCCAGCAGCTTAGCCGGCAGGGGCTATCAGCCCCAGCATTTT. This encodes CASSLAGRGYQPQHF.

CDR3 region: CASSLMTGDNQPQHF. CDR3 in DNA: TGCGCCAGCAGCTTGATGACTGGGGACAATCAGCCCCAGCATTTT. J is TRBJ1-5 and V is TRBV5-1, with D hard to call. The germline V and J ends were trimmed by 1 base and 3 bases, with 11 bases remaining between them. This CDR3 spans 15 amino acids. Per germline, CDR1 SGHRS and CDR2 YFSETQ.

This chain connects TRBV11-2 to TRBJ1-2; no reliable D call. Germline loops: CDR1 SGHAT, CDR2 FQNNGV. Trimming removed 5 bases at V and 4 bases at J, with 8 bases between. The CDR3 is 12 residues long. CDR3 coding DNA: TGTGCCAGCAGCCCGGGCTTCTATGGCTACACCTTC. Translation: CASSPGFYGYTF.

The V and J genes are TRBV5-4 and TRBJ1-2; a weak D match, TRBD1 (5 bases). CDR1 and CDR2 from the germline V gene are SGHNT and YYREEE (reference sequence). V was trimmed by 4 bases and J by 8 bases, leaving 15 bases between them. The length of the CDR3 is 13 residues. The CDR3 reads CASSRDGAGGYTF. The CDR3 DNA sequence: TGTGCCAGCAGCCGGGACGGGGCGGGGGGCTACACCTTC.

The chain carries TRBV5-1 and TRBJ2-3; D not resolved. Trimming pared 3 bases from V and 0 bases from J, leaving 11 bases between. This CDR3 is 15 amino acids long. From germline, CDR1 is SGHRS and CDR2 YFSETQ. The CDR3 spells CASSSKTPSTDTQYF. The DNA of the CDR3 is TGCGCCAGCAGCTCGAAGACTCCTAGCACAGATACGCAGTATTTT.

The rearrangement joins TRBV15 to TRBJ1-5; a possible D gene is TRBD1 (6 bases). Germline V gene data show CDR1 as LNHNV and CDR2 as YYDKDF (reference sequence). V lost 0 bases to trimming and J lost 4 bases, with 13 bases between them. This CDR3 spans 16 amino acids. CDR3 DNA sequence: TGTGCCACCAGCAGAGATCCAGGGGCGAGTAATCAGCCCCAGCATTTT. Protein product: CATSRDPGASNQPQHF. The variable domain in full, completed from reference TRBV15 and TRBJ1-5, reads DAMVIQNPRYQVTQFGKPVTLSCSQTLNHNVMYWYQQKSSQAPKLLFHYYDKDFNNEADTPDNFQSRRPNTSFCFLDIRSPGLGDTAMYLCATSRDPGASNQPQHFGDGTRLSIL.